The clone carrying this TCR beta chain was picked up a small number of times. A J-beta primer mix and a sample-barcoded 5' primer were used in a second PCR of about 7 to 12 cycles. TCRdb passed the 5' RACE reads through MiXCR, listing each CDR3 protein once. The sample shows 540,000 or so distinct CDR3 sequences, around 50% of them seen only once. The record originates from a study of blood T cells in healthy people across ages. The specimen sequenced was blood. The TCR sequence derives from an elderly man in good health.

DNA for the CDR3: TGTGCCAGCAGCCCCGATCTTAGAGATACGCAGTATTTT. This gives the protein CASSPDLRDTQYF. The chain couples TRBV7-3 to TRBJ2-3; D is unclear. This CDR3 region has 13 residues. The ends were cut back, 5 bases at V and 5 bases at J, with 11 bases in the middle. Germline CDR1 SGHTA, CDR2 FQGTGA.